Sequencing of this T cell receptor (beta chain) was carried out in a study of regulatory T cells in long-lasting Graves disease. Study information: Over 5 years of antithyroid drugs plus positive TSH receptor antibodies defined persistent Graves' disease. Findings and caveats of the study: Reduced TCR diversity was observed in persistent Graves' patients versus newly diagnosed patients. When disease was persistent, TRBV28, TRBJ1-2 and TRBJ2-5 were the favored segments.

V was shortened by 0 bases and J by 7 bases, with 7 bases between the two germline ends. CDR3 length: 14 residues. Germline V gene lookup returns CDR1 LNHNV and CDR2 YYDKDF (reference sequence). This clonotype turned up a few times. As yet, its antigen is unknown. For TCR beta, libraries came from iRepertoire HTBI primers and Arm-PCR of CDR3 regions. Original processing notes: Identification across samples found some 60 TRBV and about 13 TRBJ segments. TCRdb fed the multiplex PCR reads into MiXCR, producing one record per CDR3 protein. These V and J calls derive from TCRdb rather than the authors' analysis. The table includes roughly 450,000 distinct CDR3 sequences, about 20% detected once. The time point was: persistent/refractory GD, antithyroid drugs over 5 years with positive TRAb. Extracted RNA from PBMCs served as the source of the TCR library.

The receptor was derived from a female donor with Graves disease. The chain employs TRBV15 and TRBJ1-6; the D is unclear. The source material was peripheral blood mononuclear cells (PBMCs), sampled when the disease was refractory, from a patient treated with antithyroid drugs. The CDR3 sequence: CATSRDHGNSPLHF. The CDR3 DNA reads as TGTGCCACCAGCAGAGATCATGGGAATTCACCCCTCCACTTT. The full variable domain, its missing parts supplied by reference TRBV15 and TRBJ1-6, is DAMVIQNPRYQVTQFGKPVTLSCSQTLNHNVMYWYQQKSSQAPKLLFHYYDKDFNNEADTPDNFQSRRPNTSFCFLDIRSPGLGDTAMYLCATSRDHGNSPLHFGNGTRLTVT.